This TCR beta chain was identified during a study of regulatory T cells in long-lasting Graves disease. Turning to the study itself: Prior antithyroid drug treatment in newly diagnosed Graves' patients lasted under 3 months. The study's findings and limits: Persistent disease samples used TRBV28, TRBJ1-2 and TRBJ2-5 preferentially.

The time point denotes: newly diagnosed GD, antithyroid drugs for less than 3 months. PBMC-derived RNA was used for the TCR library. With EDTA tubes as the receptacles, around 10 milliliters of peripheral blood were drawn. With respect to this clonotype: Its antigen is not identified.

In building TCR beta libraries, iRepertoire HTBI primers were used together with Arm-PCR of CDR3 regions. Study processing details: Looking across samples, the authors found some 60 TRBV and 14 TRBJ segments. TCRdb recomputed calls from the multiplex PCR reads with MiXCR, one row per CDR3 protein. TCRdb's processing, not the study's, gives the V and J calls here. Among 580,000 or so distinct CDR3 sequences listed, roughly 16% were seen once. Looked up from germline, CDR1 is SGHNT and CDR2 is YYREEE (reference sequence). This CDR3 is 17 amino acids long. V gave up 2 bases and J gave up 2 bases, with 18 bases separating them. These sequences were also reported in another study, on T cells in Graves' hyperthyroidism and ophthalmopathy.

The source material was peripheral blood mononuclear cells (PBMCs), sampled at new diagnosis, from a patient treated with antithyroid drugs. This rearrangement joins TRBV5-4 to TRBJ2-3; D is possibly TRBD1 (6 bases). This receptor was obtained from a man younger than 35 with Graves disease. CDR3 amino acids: CASSFLGQTPNTDTQYF. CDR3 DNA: TGTGCCAGCAGCTTCCTTGGACAGACTCCGAACACAGATACGCAGTATTTT.